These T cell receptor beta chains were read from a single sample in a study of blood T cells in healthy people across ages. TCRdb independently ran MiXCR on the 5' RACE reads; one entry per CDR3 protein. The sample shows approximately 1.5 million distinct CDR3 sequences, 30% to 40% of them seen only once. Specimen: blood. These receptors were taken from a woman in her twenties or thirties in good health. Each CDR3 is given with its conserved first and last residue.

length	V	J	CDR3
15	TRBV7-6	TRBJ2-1	CASSSLRAIYNEQFF
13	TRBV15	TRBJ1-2	CAISRAGTGTYTF
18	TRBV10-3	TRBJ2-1	CAISDRDGTKISYNEQFF
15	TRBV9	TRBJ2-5	CASSLRQGPTETQYF
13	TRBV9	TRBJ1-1	CASSPFGQAEAFF
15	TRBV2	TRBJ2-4	CASSERDKAKNIQYF
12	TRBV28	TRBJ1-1	CASTWGASGTFF
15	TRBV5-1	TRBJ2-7	CTSSVGTGGNYEQYF
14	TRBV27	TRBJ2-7	CASSPLAASYEQYF
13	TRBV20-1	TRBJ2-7	CSATFGGRYEQYF
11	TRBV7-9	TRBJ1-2	CASTRQGGYTF
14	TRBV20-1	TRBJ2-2	CSARDQRGTGELFF
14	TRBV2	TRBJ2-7	CASNPSGIPYEQYF
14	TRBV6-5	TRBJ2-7	CASRPELGSYEQYF
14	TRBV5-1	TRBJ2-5	CASSRGTGQETHYF
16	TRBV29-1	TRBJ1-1	CSVESLNGGLGAEAFF
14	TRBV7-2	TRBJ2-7	CASTLSGGSYEQYF
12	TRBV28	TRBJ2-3	CASMAGGDTQYF
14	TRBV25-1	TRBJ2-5	CASSLSISRETQYF
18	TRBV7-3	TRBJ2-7	CASSLDRLAALKAHEQYF
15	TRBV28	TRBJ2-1	CASSLTGLAHNEQFF
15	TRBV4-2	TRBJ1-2	CASSRLKTANYGYTF
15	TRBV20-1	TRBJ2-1	CSAPPLAGGYNEQFF
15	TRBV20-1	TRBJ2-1	CSAIIIAGRSNEQFF
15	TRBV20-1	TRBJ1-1	CSASPRGTLNTEAFF
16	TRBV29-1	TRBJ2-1	CSVEDLEGANYNEQFF
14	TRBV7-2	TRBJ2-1	CAYAKGISYNEQFF
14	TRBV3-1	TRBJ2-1	CASRQRGGANEQFF
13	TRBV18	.	CASSTRETHEQYF
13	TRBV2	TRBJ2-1	CASRKVSYNEQFF
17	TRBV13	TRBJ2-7	CASSLGGAARSSYEQYF
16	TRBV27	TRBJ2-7	CASSSHRLAGSYEQYF
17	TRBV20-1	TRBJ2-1	CSARSRISGRAFNEQFF
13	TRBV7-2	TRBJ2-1	CAGSYPPGWGQFF
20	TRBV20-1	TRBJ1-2	CSARSTKGQRIPNSNYGYTF
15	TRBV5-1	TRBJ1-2	CASSRGTGGNYGYTF
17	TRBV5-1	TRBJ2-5	CASCIPGGRGYQETQYF
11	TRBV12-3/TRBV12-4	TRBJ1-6	CASSRGPPLHF
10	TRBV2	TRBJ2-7	CASRSWEQYF
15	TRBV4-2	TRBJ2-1	CASSISGADGAEQFF
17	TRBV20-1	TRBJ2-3	CSAPGQGFGPNTDTQYF
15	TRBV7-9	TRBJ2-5	CANSLQFSSQETQYF
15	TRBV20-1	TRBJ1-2	CSANLGVRRNYGYTF
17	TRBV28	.	CASSLWRSDRGSSEQYF
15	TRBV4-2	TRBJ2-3	CASSQESSLGGTQYF
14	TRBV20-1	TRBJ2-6	CSASPPDGANVLTF
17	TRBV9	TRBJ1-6	CASSVGPISSYNSPLHF
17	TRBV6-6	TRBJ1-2	CASSSSDMGLRVYGYTF
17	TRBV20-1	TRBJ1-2	CSARDQFGGTPNYGYTF
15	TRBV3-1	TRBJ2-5	CASSQGTSGRLRQYF
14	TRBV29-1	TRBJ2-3	CSGERSASTDTQYF
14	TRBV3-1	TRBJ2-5	CASSQDWSRETQYF
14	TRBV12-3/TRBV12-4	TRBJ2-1	CASTPGLAVNEQFF
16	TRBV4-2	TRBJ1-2	CASSQEFVKGSHGYTF